A selection of T cell receptor beta chains follows, all from one sample in a study of cytomegalovirus exposure and HLA in healthy donors. The table came from immunoSEQ multiplex PCR; TCRdb's copy has only in-frame clones and leaves some out. The repertoire table contains approximately 150,000 clones. Sequencing input: PBMCs. The receptors originated from a male donor in good health and CMV-seronegative. Each CDR3 is given with its conserved first and last residue. The D gene is left open where the match is weak.

J	V	D	DNA	CDR3
TRBJ2-2	TRBV28	-	TGTGCCAGCAGTTTTACGGGGGGCGTCACCGGGGAGCTGTTTTTT	CASSFTGGVTGELFF
TRBJ2-7	TRBV7-6	TRBD1	TGTGCCAGCAGCGCCATACAGGGGAGCTACGAGCAGTACTTC	CASSAIQGSYEQYF
TRBJ1-1	TRBV19	-	TGTGCCACCTCACAGCGGGGGAGCAGCACTGAAGCTTTCTTT	CATSQRGSSTEAFF
TRBJ1-4	TRBV19	TRBD1	TGTGCCAGCCGCGGACAGGGCGCCAATGAAAAACTGTTTTTT	CASRGQGANEKLFF
TRBJ1-3	TRBV5-6	-	TGTGCCAGCAGCTTGGGAGCGCTCGCTGGAAACACCATATATTTT	CASSLGALAGNTIYF
TRBJ2-5	TRBV6-5	-	TGTGCCAGCAGTTACTCGCAGATCGGGAGTGGAGAGACCCAGTACTTC	CASSYSQIGSGETQYF
TRBJ2-2	TRBV30	TRBD2	TGTGCCTGGGGGGGATCTCTAGGGACTAGCGGGATCAAAGGGGAGCTGTTTTTT	CAWGGSLGTSGIKGELFF
TRBJ1-2	TRBV4-1	-	TGCGCCAGCAGGGGCGCTTATGGCTACACCTTC	CASRGAYGYTF
TRBJ1-2	TRBV11-2	-	TGTGCCAGCAGCTTAGACTCCTATGGCTACACCTTC	CASSLDSYGYTF
TRBJ1-1	TRBV7-9	-	TGTGCCAGCAGCTTAATGGGCATGGGGAACACTGAAGCTTTCTTT	CASSLMGMGNTEAFF
TRBJ2-1	TRBV19	TRBD2	TGTGCCAGTAGTCCAGTAGCGGGACTCGTCTACAATGAGCAGTTCTTC	CASSPVAGLVYNEQFF
TRBJ2-2	TRBV4-2	-	TGTGCCAGCAGCCGGGGTGGGGGCGCAGACGGGGAGCTGTTTTTT	CASSRGGGADGELFF
TRBJ2-1	TRBV6-1	TRBD2	TGTGCCAGCTCCCTCGGGAGCGGGAGAATTAATGAGCAGTTCTTC	CASSLGSGRINEQFF
TRBJ2-1	TRBV12-5	TRBD2	TGTGCTAGTGGTTTGGCCTCCACCTTCCCCGGGACTAGATTGACTGTAACCTCCTACAATGAGCAGTTCTTC	CASGLASTFPGTRLTVTSYNEQFF
TRBJ2-7	TRBV7-2	-	TGTGCCAGCAGCTTATTATTTCGGCTAGGCAACGAGCAGTACTTC	CASSLLFRLGNEQYF
TRBJ2-1	TRBV7-3	TRBD2	TGTGCCAGCAGCAAAAGCGGGGAGCGGAGCCAGTTCTTC	CASSKSGERSQFF
TRBJ2-7	TRBV7-8	-	TGTGCCAGCCAAAAAGGGGGATCAGAGCAGTACTTC	CASQKGGSEQYF
TRBJ1-2	TRBV5-4	-	-	CASSFGKGTRVTF
TRBJ2-7	TRBV9	-	TGTGCCAGCAGCGCGGGGGAAAGTCCCGAGCAGTACTTC	CASSAGESPEQYF
TRBJ1-2	TRBV7-2	TRBD1	TGTGCCAGCAGCCAATCGATAGGGGGCGTGCTTGGCTACACCTTC	CASSQSIGGVLGYTF
TRBJ2-7	TRBV7-9	-	TGTGCCAGCAGCTTAGGCGAGAACTCAGGGGACGAGCAGTACTTC	CASSLGENSGDEQYF
TRBJ2-5	TRBV9	-	TGTGCCAGCAGCGTCGGAGTACTCCTGAGGGAGACCCAGTACTTC	CASSVGVLLRETQYF
TRBJ2-7	TRBV4-2	TRBD2	TGTGCCAGCAGCCCATCTAGCACTAGCGAATACGAGCAGTACTTC	CASSPSSTSEYEQYF
TRBJ2-7	TRBV27	TRBD1	TGTGCCAGCAGTTTAGCAGGGGGCGTTTACGAGCAGTACTTC	CASSLAGGVYEQYF
TRBJ2-3	TRBV20-1	-	TGCAGTGCCTTGGTAGCAGATACGCAGTATTTT	CSALVADTQYF
TRBJ1-2	TRBV18	-	TGTGCCAGCTCACCAATTATCCTGGCAGGCAACTCCCTGCCTAACTATGGCTACACCTTC	CASSPIILAGNSLPNYGYTF
TRBJ2-2	TRBV19	-	TGTGCCAGTAGTATAGCTACGAACACCGGGGAGCTGTTTTTT	CASSIATNTGELFF
TRBJ2-3	TRBV30	-	TGTGCCTGGAGTGTGCGGCGGGGCACAGATACGCAGTATTTT	CAWSVRRGTDTQYF
TRBJ2-5	TRBV9	-	TGTGCCAGCAGCGTATCCGCGTCAGGGCATCGAGAGACCCAGTACTTC	CASSVSASGHRETQYF
TRBJ1-5	TRBV2	TRBD1	TGTGCCAGCAGTACCAGGACAGGGGCCAATCAGCCCCAGCATTTT	CASSTRTGANQPQHF
TRBJ2-1	TRBV5-1	-	TGCGCCAGCAGGTTTAGCTCGGGAAATGAGCAGTTCTTC	CASRFSSGNEQFF
TRBJ2-5	TRBV9	TRBD2	TGTGCCAGCAGCGAGGACAGCGGGGGAGGAGAGACCCAGTACTTC	CASSEDSGGGETQYF
TRBJ2-7	TRBV7-9	TRBD1	TGTGCCAGCAGCTCACCCGGGACAGGGGCCTACGAGCAGTACTTC	CASSSPGTGAYEQYF
TRBJ2-6	TRBV15	-	TGTGCCACCAGCAGACAAACAGGGTCGGGGGCCAACGTCCTGACTTTC	CATSRQTGSGANVLTF
TRBJ2-7	TRBV9	-	TGTGCCAGCAGCGCCGCCACTTCCTACGAGCAGTACTTC	CASSAATSYEQYF
TRBJ2-7	TRBV19	TRBD1	TGTGCCAGTGGGACAGGGGTCAGCGAGCAGTACTTC	CASGTGVSEQYF
TRBJ1-1	TRBV7-8	-	TGTGCCAGCAGCGCCCTGACAGTCACTGAAGCTTTCTTT	CASSALTVTEAFF
TRBJ2-1	TRBV4-3	-	TGCGCCAGCAGCCATTCCTACTACAATGAGCAGTTCTTC	CASSHSYYNEQFF
TRBJ2-7	TRBV4-3	TRBD1	TGCGCCAGCAGCCAAGCCCTACCGGGACAGGGTTCCTACGAGCAGTACTTC	CASSQALPGQGSYEQYF
TRBJ1-1	TRBV19	-	TGTGCCAGTAGTATCAGGGCAGGGATGAACACTGAAGCTTTCTTT	CASSIRAGMNTEAFF
TRBJ2-1	TRBV30	TRBD2	TGTGCCTGGGCGAGCGGGGGTTTCAACAATGAGCAGTTCTTC	CAWASGGFNNEQFF
TRBJ2-1	TRBV30	-	TGTGCCTGGAGTCAGTCCTACAATGAGCAGTTCTTC	CAWSQSYNEQFF
TRBJ2-5	TRBV6-5	TRBD1	TGTGCTACCCTGGACAGGCTCCCATCCCAGGCCCAGTACTTC	CATLDRLPSQAQYF
TRBJ1-4	TRBV5-6	-	TGTGCCAGCAGCTTTATGACGGGGGTTAATGAAAAACTGTTTTTT	CASSFMTGVNEKLFF
TRBJ2-1	TRBV19	-	TGTGCCAGTATTAGGGACTCGAGCTCCTACAATGAGCAGTTCTTC	CASIRDSSSYNEQFF
TRBJ1-1	TRBV7-2	-	TGTGCCAGCAGTTCCCACCCGGCCCCTAGGCTTGAAGCTTTCTTT	CASSSHPAPRLEAFF